This record looks at one T cell receptor (beta chain) sequence and its context. This specimen belongs to a study of T cells in Graves' hyperthyroidism and ophthalmopathy. Amplification yielded TCR beta CDR3 regions, with RNA transcripts as the source. Carried out on the TCR CDR3, a first-round RT-PCR used the HTBI primer set. TCRdb called the multiplex PCR reads again in MiXCR, with one record for every CDR3 protein. The table includes 250,000 to 300,000 distinct CDR3 sequences, less than 20% detected once. The CDR3 contains 13 residues. V lost 6 bases and J lost 0, with 11 bases in between. CDR1 is DFQATT and CDR2 is SNEGSKA in the germline V gene (reference sequence).

The source is a middle-aged man with Graves' ophthalmopathy. This chain joins TRBV20-1 and TRBJ1-1; D is undetermined. Sample: blood. CDR3 in amino acids: CSAVEPLNTEAFF. CDR3 DNA sequence: TGCAGTGCCGTAGAGCCTCTGAACACTGAAGCTTTCTTT.